This entry is about one TCR beta chain. This table comes from immunoSEQ multiplex PCR, and its TCRdb copy is limited to in-frame clones, with some not included. The table has 30,000 to 50,000 clones, about 82% seen once; the top ten hold under 50%. This record comes from a study of blood T cell repertoires in COVID-19. This CDR3 comprises 16 residues. The trim removed 0 bases at V and 7 bases at J, leaving 10 bases unmatched. Germline CDR1 is SGHDT and CDR2 is YYEEEE. The sequence derives from an elderly man with active or convalescent COVID-19. V usage is TRBV5-6 and J usage is TRBJ1-5, with 7 bases identical to TRBD1. The sample was peripheral blood. This CDR3 reads CASSLARDRMRQPQHF. The CDR3 DNA reads as TGTGCCAGCAGCTTGGCGCGGGACAGAATGCGCCAGCCCCAGCATTTT.